This paragraph covers one TCR beta chain sequence. Germline trimming cut 2 bases from V and 6 bases from J; bases unmatched to any gene: 7. Looked up from germline, CDR1 is MNHEY and CDR2 is SVGAGI. The CDR3 consists of 16 residues. The data derive from a study of human T cells and chemical hapten exposure. Study overall: For the approximately 25-week duration of the study, patients were given weekly doses of diphenylcyclopropenone on the scalp. Patch tests put 0.01% DPC on the upper back, and the results were checked at 6 days. Variation in per-sample TCR yields came mainly from small pooled library volume differences.

The library put unique molecular identifiers onto individual cDNA molecules. Each CDR3 protein is one row after TCRdb ran MiXCR on the RACE reads. The profile shows about 160,000 distinct CDR3 sequences, 25% to 35% of them singletons. Time point: patch test 3, about 24 weeks after DPC sensitization. The treatment denotes: therapeutic diphenylcyclopropenone sensitization with weekly scalp DPC. The receptor was isolated from a woman younger than 35 with alopecia areata. Some clones in this sample may be carry-over from other donors' samples. The chain employs TRBV6-5 and TRBJ2-5, with 12 bases matching TRBD1. The sample was whole blood, taken in connection with sensitization to the hapten diphenylcyclopropenone (DPC). CDR3 amino acids: CASSYTGTGGRKTQYF. For the CDR3, the DNA is TGTGCCAGCAGTTACACAGGGACAGGGGGCAGGAAGACCCAGTACTTC.